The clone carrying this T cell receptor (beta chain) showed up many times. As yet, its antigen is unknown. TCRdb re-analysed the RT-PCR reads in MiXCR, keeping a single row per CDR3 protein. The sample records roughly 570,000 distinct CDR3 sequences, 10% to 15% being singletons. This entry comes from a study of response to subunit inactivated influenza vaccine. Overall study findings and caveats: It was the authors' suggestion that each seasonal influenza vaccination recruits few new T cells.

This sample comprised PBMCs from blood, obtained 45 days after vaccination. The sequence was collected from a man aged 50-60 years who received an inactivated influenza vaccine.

The CDR3 spells CASSLRPERGDEQFF. The CDR3 DNA reads as TGCGCCAGCAGTCTACGACCAGAGAGGGGCGATGAGCAGTTCTTC. V gene TRBV5-1 combines with J gene TRBJ2-1; D tentatively reads TRBD1 or TRBD2 (5 bases each). V lost 5 bases to trimming and J lost 8 bases, with 20 bases between them. Germline assignment: CDR1 SGHRS and CDR2 YFSETQ. The CDR3 runs 15 residues. Drawing the rest from reference TRBV5-1 and TRBJ2-1, the complete variable domain is KAGVTQTPRYLIKTRGQQVTLSCSPISGHRSVSWYQQTPGQGLQFLFEYFSETQRNKGNFPGRFSGRQFSNSRSEMNVSTLELGDSALYLCASSLRPERGDEQFFGPGTRLTVL.